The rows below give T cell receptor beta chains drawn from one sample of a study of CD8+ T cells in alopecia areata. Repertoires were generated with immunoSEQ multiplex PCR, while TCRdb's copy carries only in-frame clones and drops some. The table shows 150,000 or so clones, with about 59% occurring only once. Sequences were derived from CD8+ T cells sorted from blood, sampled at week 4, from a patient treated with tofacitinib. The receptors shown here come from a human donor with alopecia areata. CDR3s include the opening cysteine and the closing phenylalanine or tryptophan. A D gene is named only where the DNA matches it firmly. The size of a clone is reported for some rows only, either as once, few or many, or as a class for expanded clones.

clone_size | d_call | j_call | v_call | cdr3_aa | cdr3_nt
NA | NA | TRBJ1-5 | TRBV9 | CASSVGGSGQPQHF | TGTGCCAGCTCCGTAGGTGGCAGCGGACAGCCCCAGCATTTT
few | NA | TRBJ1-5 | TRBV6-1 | CASSEVGQNNQPQHF | TGTGCCAGCAGTGAAGTAGGACAGAACAATCAGCCCCAGCATTTT
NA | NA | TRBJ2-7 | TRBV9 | CASSVGGGDYEQYF | TGTGCCAGCAGCGTAGGCGGGGGCGATTACGAGCAGTACTTC
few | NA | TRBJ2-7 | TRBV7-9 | CASSPGHHYEQYF | TGTGCCAGCAGCCCCGGACACCATTACGAGCAGTACTTC
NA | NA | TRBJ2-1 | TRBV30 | CAWSWEGVGDEQFF | TGTGCCTGGAGCTGGGAGGGGGTGGGCGATGAGCAGTTCTTC
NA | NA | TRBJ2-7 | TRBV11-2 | CASKISDEQYF | TGTGCCAGCAAAATCTCAGACGAGCAGTACTTC
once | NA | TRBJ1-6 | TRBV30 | CAWSTRSGYNSPLHF | TGTGCCTGGAGTACCAGGAGCGGCTATAATTCACCCCTCCACTTT
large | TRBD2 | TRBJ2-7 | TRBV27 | CASSLLLAGVYEQYF | TGTGCCAGCAGTTTACTACTAGCGGGGGTTTACGAGCAGTACTTC
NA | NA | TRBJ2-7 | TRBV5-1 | CASGPTDSYEQYF | TGCGCCAGCGGCCCGACAGACTCCTACGAGCAGTACTTC
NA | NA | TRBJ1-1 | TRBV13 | CASSPGKGLGAEAFF | TGTGCCAGCAGCCCCGGGAAGGGCCTGGGGGCTGAAGCTTTCTTT
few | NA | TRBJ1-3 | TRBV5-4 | CASREGRLFLRGNTIYF | TGTGCCAGCAGAGAGGGACGCTTATTTCTTAGGGGAAACACCATATATTTT
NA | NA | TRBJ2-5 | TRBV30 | CALSEEGWETQYF | TGTGCCCTCTCGGAGGAGGGGTGGGAGACCCAGTACTTC
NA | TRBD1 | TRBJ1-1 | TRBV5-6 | CASSTGTGGAWDTEAFF | TGTGCCAGCAGCACCGGGACAGGGGGCGCCTGGGACACTGAAGCTTTCTTT
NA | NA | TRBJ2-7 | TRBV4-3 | CASSQEEGLTYEQYF | TGCGCCAGCAGCCAAGAAGAGGGACTCACCTACGAGCAGTACTTC
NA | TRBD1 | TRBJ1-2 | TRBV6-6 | CASSYATGGTYGYTF | TGTGCCAGCAGTTACGCGACAGGGGGCACCTATGGCTACACCTTC
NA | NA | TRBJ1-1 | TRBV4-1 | CASSQELRNGEAFF | TGCGCCAGCAGCCAGGAACTCCGGAATGGTGAAGCTTTCTTT
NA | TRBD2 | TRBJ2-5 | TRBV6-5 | CATTLGVGGTETQYF | TGTGCCACCACCCTCGGGGTGGGGGGGACGGAGACCCAGTACTTC
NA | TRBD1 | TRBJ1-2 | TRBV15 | CATSGQGKDYGYTF | TGTGCCACCAGCGGACAGGGGAAAGACTATGGCTACACCTTC
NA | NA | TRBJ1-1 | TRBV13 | CASSPGVTEAFF | TGTGCCAGCAGCCCAGGGGTCACTGAAGCTTTCTTT
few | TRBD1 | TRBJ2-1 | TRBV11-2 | CASSMGPGTGDNEQFF | TGTGCCAGCAGCATGGGCCCCGGGACAGGGGACAATGAGCAGTTCTTC
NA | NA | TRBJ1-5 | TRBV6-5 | CASSPVRGSNQPQHF | TGTGCCAGCAGCCCCGTGCGGGGGAGTAATCAGCCCCAGCATTTT
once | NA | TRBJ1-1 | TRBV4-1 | CASSQESRSTEAFF | TGCGCCAGCAGCCAAGAAAGCCGTAGCACTGAAGCTTTCTTT
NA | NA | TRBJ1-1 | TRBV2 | CASGTGSYTEAFF | TGTGCCAGCGGCACAGGGAGTTACACTGAAGCTTTCTTT
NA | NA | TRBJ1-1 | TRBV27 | CASSLSLNTEAFF | TGTGCCAGCAGTTTATCACTTAACACTGAAGCTTTCTTT
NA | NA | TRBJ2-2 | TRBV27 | CASSLTSKGTGELFF | TGTGCCAGCAGTCTCACCTCCAAAGGCACCGGGGAGCTGTTTTTT
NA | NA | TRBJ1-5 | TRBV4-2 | CASSQETPNQPQHF | TGTGCCAGCAGCCAAGAAACCCCGAATCAGCCCCAGCATTTT
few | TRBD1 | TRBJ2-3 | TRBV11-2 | CASSLDGAGGKDTQYF | TGTGCCAGCAGCTTAGATGGGGCAGGGGGCAAAGATACGCAGTATTTT
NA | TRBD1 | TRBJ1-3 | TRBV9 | CASSATSGTGVNTIYF | TGTGCCAGCAGCGCAACCTCCGGGACAGGGGTAAACACCATATATTTT
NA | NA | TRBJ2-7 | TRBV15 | CATSSAEAVYEQYF | TGTGCCACCAGCAGCGCTGAGGCGGTCTACGAGCAGTACTTC
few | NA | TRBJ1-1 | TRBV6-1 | CASSPLHSNTEAFF | TGTGCCAGCAGTCCGTTACACTCGAACACTGAAGCTTTCTTT